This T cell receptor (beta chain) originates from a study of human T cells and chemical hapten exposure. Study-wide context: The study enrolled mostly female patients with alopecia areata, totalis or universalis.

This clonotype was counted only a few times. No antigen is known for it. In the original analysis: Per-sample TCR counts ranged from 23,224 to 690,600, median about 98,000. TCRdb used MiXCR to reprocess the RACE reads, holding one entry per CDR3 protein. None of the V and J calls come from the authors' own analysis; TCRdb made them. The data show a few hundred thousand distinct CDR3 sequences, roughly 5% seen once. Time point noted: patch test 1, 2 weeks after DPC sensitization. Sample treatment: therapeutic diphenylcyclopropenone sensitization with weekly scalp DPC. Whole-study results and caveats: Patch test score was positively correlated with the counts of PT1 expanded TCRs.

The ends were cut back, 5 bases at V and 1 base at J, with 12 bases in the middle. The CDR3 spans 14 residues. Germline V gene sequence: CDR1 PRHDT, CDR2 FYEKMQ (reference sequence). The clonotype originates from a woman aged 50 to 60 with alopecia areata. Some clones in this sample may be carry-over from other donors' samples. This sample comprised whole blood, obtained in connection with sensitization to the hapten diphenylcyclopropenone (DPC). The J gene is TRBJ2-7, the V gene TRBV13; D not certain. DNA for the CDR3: TGTGCCAGCAGCGTCCGCGTGGGGTCCTACGAGCAGTACTTC. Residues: CASSVRVGSYEQYF.